This TCR beta chain was sequenced during a study of T cells in Graves' hyperthyroidism and ophthalmopathy. Regarding the study as a whole: Blood shared most expanded thyroid clonotypes above 0.001.

Regarding this clonotype: Its antigen is as yet unknown. This may come from a read error, since a much larger clone is one base off.

Germline assignment: CDR1 ENHRY and CDR2 SYGVKD. The CDR3 is made up of 16 amino acids. Authors of the study amplified TCR beta CDR3 regions from RNA transcripts. The HTBI primer set served for first-round RT-PCR of the TCR CDR3. TCRdb itself ran the multiplex PCR reads through MiXCR, one entry per CDR3 protein. This sample yields some 800,000 distinct CDR3 sequences, of which roughly 40% are seen a single time; about 8.9% belongs to the top ten. Absence of ophthalmopathy progression within 18 months defined stable Graves' hyperthyroidism. Not enrolled were patients with uncontrolled infection, other autoimmune disease, pregnancy or lactation. Orbital computed tomography and thyroid ultrasound, together with serum TRAb and thyroxine and clinical symptoms, were used for diagnoses.

This receptor was taken from a man aged 18 to 29 with Graves' hyperthyroidism. What was sequenced was blood. The V and J genes are TRBV10-3 and TRBJ2-6; D is perhaps TRBD2 (5 bases). The CDR3 sequence is CAVSDLGVSGANVLTF. CDR3 sequence (DNA): TGTGCCGTCAGTGACCTCGGGGTCTCTGGGGCCAACGTCCTGACTTTC.